A single sample gave rise to the 22 T cell receptor beta chains below, sequenced in a study of T cell clonality in common variable immunodeficiency. TCRdb's copy holds only in-frame clones and misses some; the assay was immunoSEQ multiplex PCR. The sample yields tens of thousands of clones, without any singletons. The sample was peripheral blood mononuclear cells. The receptors derive from a person aged 18-70 years in good health.

This clone occurred many times. The CDR3 goes on 3 residues after the read ends, and that part is filled in from the germline J gene. The chain combines TRBV12-3 or TRBV12-4 with TRBJ2-1; tentative D call: TRBD2 (6 bases). V was cut by 4 bases and J by 8 bases, with 18 bases left in between. The CDR3 is 15 residues long. The CDR3 here is CASSSGTSPVHEQFF. The covered CDR3 bases are TGTGCCAGCAGTTCCGGGACTTCCCCCGTCCATGAG.

This clone has ten or more counts. Sequencing ends 3 residues short of the CDR3 end; the germline J gene provides the rest. The chain has TRBV5-1 and TRBJ1-1; D may be TRBD1 (6 bases). V lost 4 bases and J 1 base, leaving 17 bases between the germline ends. The germline gives CDR1 SGHRS, CDR2 YFSETQ. The CDR3 is made up of 16 amino acids. The CDR3: CASSRNREGRNTEAFF. The DNA read from the CDR3 is TGCGCCAGCAGCCGCAACAGGGAAGGTCGGAACACTGAA.

Notes on this clone: The read ends 3 residues early relative to the CDR3; the germline J gene fills the gap. The chain has TRBV2 and TRBJ2-4; a possible D gene is TRBD2 (6 bases). The V end lost 1 base, the J end lost 8 bases, and 12 bases lay between the germline ends. Germline CDR1 and CDR2: SNHLY and FYNNEI. The CDR3 runs to 14 residues. This chain's CDR3 is CASSEGVAEDIQYF. CDR3 bases read: TGTGCCAGCAGTGAAGGGGTAGCGGAAGACATT.

This clone has just a few counts. The read stops 3 residues short of the end of the CDR3; the missing end is completed from the germline J gene. The rearrangement uses TRBV20-1 and TRBJ1-2; 8 bases are shared with TRBD1. Looked up from germline, CDR1 is DFQATT and CDR2 is SNEGSKA (reference sequence). The CDR3 has 16 residues. V trimming: 5 bases; J trimming: 4 bases; junction bases outside the gene matches: 15. The CDR3 here is CSALRDRRPYFYGYTF. The sequenced part of the CDR3 DNA is TGCAGTGCTCTTAGGGACAGGCGGCCTTATTTCTATGGC.

The sample holds many counts of this clone. The read terminates 3 residues before the CDR3 end, so the remaining end is supplied by the germline J gene. V usage is TRBV13 and J usage is TRBJ2-1, with a possible D match to TRBD2 (5 bases). The CDR3 contains 13 residues. Germline V lookup: CDR1 PRHDT, CDR2 FYEKMQ (reference sequence). V was clipped by 5 bases and J by 9 bases, with 14 bases between them. The CDR3 sequence is CASSPRWTPEQFF. The sequenced CDR3 bases are TGTGCCAGCAGCCCTCGATGGACTCCTGAG. The complete variable domain, with remaining parts taken from reference TRBV13 and TRBJ2-1, reads AAGVIQSPRHLIKEKRETATLKCYPIPRHDTVYWYQQGPGQDPQFLISFYEKMQSDKGSIPDRFSAQQFSDYHSELNMSSLELGDSALYFCASSPRWTPEQFFGPGTRLTVL.

Many counts were recorded for this clone. The CDR3 end lies 3 residues beyond the end of the read and is filled in from the germline J gene. The chain employs TRBV4-1 and TRBJ2-7; D is possibly TRBD1 (6 bases). With 1 base removed from V and 6 bases from J, the gap between germline ends came to 22 bases. Germline loops: CDR1 MGHRA, CDR2 YSYEKL. The CDR3 runs to 17 residues. This CDR3 reads CASSQAGAGTGRREQYF. Incomplete CDR3 DNA: TGCGCCAGCAGCCAAGCAGGCGCCGGCACAGGGCGGCGCGAG.

This clone has at least ten counts. The CDR3 end lies 3 residues beyond the end of the read and is filled in from the germline J gene. The gene calls are TRBV5-1 and TRBJ2-1; no reliable D call. The germline V gene has CDR1 SGHRS and CDR2 YFSETQ. CDR3 length: 14 amino acids. V gave up 0 bases and J gave up 2 bases, with 6 bases separating them. CDR3 region: CASSLDSPYNEQFF. The covered CDR3 bases are TGCGCCAGCAGCTTGGACAGTCCCTACAATGAG.

This clone was observed at least ten times. The DNA read from the CDR3 is TGTGCCACCAGCTTGCGAGGGGGGGCCACGGGAGATACG. Encoded protein: CATSLRGGATGDT. The full CDR3 protein is CATSLRGGATGDTQYF. This chain links TRBV15 with TRBJ2-3, with D possibly TRBD2 on 7 matching bases. The read gets to within 3 residues of the CDR3 end, and the germline J gene fills in the rest. The CDR3 has 16 amino acids. Trimming took 5 bases from V and 5 from J, leaving 20 bases between them. Germline-derived CDR1 and CDR2 are LNHNV and YYDKDF (reference sequence).

This clone was picked up many times. Read sequence stops 3 residues before the CDR3 end, and the germline J gene provides the missing end. The J gene is TRBJ2-4, the V gene TRBV2, with 10 bases matching TRBD1. The CDR3 is 14 residues long. Germline trimming cut 4 bases from V and 8 bases from J; bases unmatched to any gene: 5. Per the germline V gene, CDR1 is SNHLY and CDR2 is FYNNEI. The CDR3 DNA, read in part, is TGTGCCAGCAGTGGTAGACAGGGGGCGGACATT. Translation: CASSGRQGADI. The whole CDR3 protein is CASSGRQGADIQYF.

This clone was found many times. The read ends 3 residues before the CDR3 terminus; that terminus is restored from the germline J gene. The chain is built from TRBV19 and TRBJ1-2; D possibly corresponds to TRBD1 (6 bases). This CDR3 is built from 11 residues. V was shortened by 3 bases and J by 7 bases, with 6 bases between the two germline ends. Germline V lookup: CDR1 LNHDA, CDR2 SQIVND (reference sequence). The CDR3 sequence: CASSMGAGYTF. Partial CDR3 DNA: TGTGCCAGTAGTATGGGGGCTGGC.

This clone was counted at least ten times. The read ends 3 residues early relative to the CDR3; the germline J gene fills the gap. The chain couples TRBV5-4 to TRBJ1-1, with D unclear. Germline CDR1 and CDR2: SGHNT and YYREEE (reference sequence). This CDR3 has 15 amino acids. Deletions cut 1 base from V and 3 bases from J, with 13 bases between. The CDR3 sequence: CASSLPAPRDTEAFF. CDR3 DNA (partial): TGTGCCAGCAGCTTGCCGGCACCTCGGGACACTGAA.

Many counts were recorded for this clone. The CDR3 extends 3 residues past the end of the read, so its final part is completed from the germline J gene. The chain carries TRBV19 and TRBJ2-1, with TRBD2 matching 12 bases. Germline assignment: CDR1 LNHDA and CDR2 SQIVND (reference sequence). This CDR3 spans 18 amino acids. Germline trimming cut 6 bases from V and 7 bases from J; bases unmatched to any gene: 16. CDR3 amino acids: CASSPGTSGLGLTNEQFF. The DNA read from the CDR3 is TGTGCCAGTAGCCCCGGGACTAGCGGGTTGGGGCTAACTAATGAG.

This clone was observed many times. With the read ending 3 residues before the CDR3 end, the germline J gene is used to fill in that end. The chain uses TRBV2 and TRBJ2-6; 10 nucleotides align to TRBD1. The V and J ends lost 7 bases and 0 bases, in that order; junction bases with no gene match: 6. Germline V lookup: CDR1 SNHLY, CDR2 FYNNEI. This CDR3 contains 17 residues. The CDR3 loop is CASTRDRGNSGANVLTF. Partial CDR3 DNA: TGTGCCAGCACCAGGGACAGGGGTAACTCTGGGGCCAACGTC.

This clone was counted ten times or more. Read sequence stops 3 residues before the CDR3 end, and the germline J gene provides the missing end. The chain links TRBV20-1 to TRBJ2-7, with TRBD2 identical over 10 bases. Germline values: CDR1 DFQATT, CDR2 SNEGSKA (reference sequence). V shed 5 bases, J shed 3 bases, and the junction held 10 bases outside the gene matches. This CDR3 region has 15 residues. The CDR3 here is CSAGHGTSAYYEQYF. The covered CDR3 bases are TGCAGTGCTGGCCACGGGACTAGCGCATACTACGAG.

Comments on this clone: Read coverage stops 3 residues before the CDR3 terminus; the germline J gene supplies the remainder. The genes are TRBV18 and TRBJ1-4, with a weak D call TRBD1 (6 bases). Germline V gene data show CDR1 as KGHSH and CDR2 as LQKENI. CDR3 size: 17 residues. CDR3 bases read: TGTGCCAGCTCACTCCGGGACACTTTGACTGGGGCCAACGTA. It is translated as CASSLRDTLTGANV. The CDR3 reads in full as CASSLRDTLTGANVLFF.

This clone has at least ten counts. The CDR3 end lies 3 residues beyond the end of the read and is filled in from the germline J gene. The rearrangement uses TRBV7-6 and TRBJ2-7; 7 bases fit TRBD2. Germline CDR1 and CDR2: SGHVS and FNYEAQ. Unmatched junction bases numbered 2, after V lost 0 bases and J lost 3 bases. CDR3 length: 14 amino acids. CDR3 DNA (partial): TGTGCCAGCAGCTTAGCGGGGGGGGACTACGAG. Protein product: CASSLAGGDYE. The CDR3 in its entirety is CASSLAGGDYEQYF.

This clone was seen repeatedly, ten times or more. The sequenced part of the CDR3 DNA is TGTGCCAGCAGTGAAGGGCCAGGATTAGGA. Translation gives CASSEGPGLG. The full CDR3 is CASSEGPGLGAFF. The J gene is TRBJ1-1, the V gene TRBV6-1; no clear D. The read finishes 3 residues shy of the CDR3 end, and the germline J gene is used to complete it. CDR1 MNHNS and CDR2 SASEGT come from the germline V gene. The CDR3 contains 13 residues.

This clone has a count of ten or more. The read stops 3 residues short of the end of the CDR3; the missing end is completed from the germline J gene. The chain combines TRBV28 with TRBJ2-3, with TRBD1 as a possible D gene (5 bases). V lost 5 bases and J lost 1, with 10 bases in between. The CDR3 loop spans 14 amino acids. Germline-derived CDR1 and CDR2 are MDHEN and SYDVKM. The CDR3 sequence is CASSPDSGTDTQYF. Partial CDR3 DNA: TGTGCCAGCAGTCCCGACAGCGGCACAGATACG.

In this sample, this clone turned up many times. The sequence runs out 3 residues before the end of the CDR3; the remainder is reconstructed from the germline J gene. The V call is TRBV5-5, the J call TRBJ2-3, with 7 bases identical to TRBD1. The CDR3 is made up of 15 amino acids. Germline values: CDR1 SGHKS, CDR2 YYEKEE (reference sequence). CDR3 amino acids: CASSLTGTDQETQYF. The DNA read from the CDR3 is TGTGCCAGCAGCTTGACTGGGACAGACCAAGAGACG.

This clone occurred many times. The read terminates 3 residues before the CDR3 end, so the remaining end is supplied by the germline J gene. V usage is TRBV5-4 and J usage is TRBJ2-3; no definite D call. CDR1 and CDR2 (germline): SGHNT, YYREEE (reference sequence). This CDR3 has 11 residues. Trimming removed 5 bases at V and 8 bases at J, with 9 bases between. CDR3 DNA, as far as it was read: TGTGCCAGCAGTGATCGAGGTACG. It specifies CASSDRGT. The full CDR3 protein reads CASSDRGTQYF. The variable domain in full, with the rest retrieved from reference TRBV5-4 and TRBJ2-3, is ETGVTQSPTHLIKTRGQQVTLRCSSQSGHNTVSWYQQALGQGPQFIFQYYREEENGRGNFPPRFSGLQFPNYSSELNVNALELDDSALYLCASSDRGTQYFGPGTRLTVL.

This clone was counted a few times. Read data end 3 residues before the CDR3 end; the end is taken from the germline J gene. This sequence joins TRBV7-9 and TRBJ2-4, with a possible D match to TRBD1 (5 bases). Germline V gene lookup returns CDR1 SEHNR and CDR2 FQNEAQ (reference sequence). CDR3 length: 14 amino acids. The sequenced CDR3 bases are TGTGCCAGCAGCTTAGAGACAGCCCTCTATGGT. Translating gives CASSLETALYG. The full CDR3 protein reads CASSLETALYGQYF.

This clone was seen many times. Read data end 3 residues before the CDR3 end; the end is taken from the germline J gene. This chain connects TRBV5-4 to TRBJ2-3; perhaps TRBD2 as D (6 bases). CDR3 size: 15 residues. CDR1 is SGHNT and CDR2 is YYREEE in the germline V gene (reference sequence). V gave up 4 bases and J gave up 6 bases, with 18 bases separating them. CDR3 bases read: TGTGCCAGCAGCCAGGGACTTTCGAGCTCTGATACG. Translation gives CASSQGLSSSDT. The full-length CDR3 reads as CASSQGLSSSDTQYF.